This TCR beta chain was identified in a study of CD8+ T cells in alopecia areata. The study, taken as a whole, reports: Clonality in lesional scalp, especially alopecia totalis/universalis, exceeded that of normal scalp. Scalp samples also contribute reads from the resident alphabeta T cells found in normal skin.

Once RNA had been extracted, it was reverse transcribed into cDNA to act as the sequencing template. The method was immunoSEQ multiplex PCR; TCRdb's version includes in-frame clones alone and lacks a portion of them. The table lists 93,000 or so clones, approximately 58% of them singletons. Researchers picked out CD4+ and CD8+ T cells from PBMCs by sorting. Of note for this clone: Its antigen is currently unknown.

The material sequenced was CD4+ T cells sorted from blood. This TCR was sampled from a human donor in good health.

The CDR3 DNA reads as TGTGCCAGCAGCTTCTCGGCCGGATTCACCGGGGAGCTGTTTTTT. Amino acid sequence: CASSFSAGFTGELFF. The rearrangement joins TRBV7-2 to TRBJ2-2; D ambiguous. The germline gives CDR1 SGHTA, CDR2 FQGNSA. The V and J ends lost 3 bases and 4 bases respectively, with 12 bases between them. This CDR3 is built from 15 residues.